This T cell receptor (beta chain) was obtained from a study of CD8 T cells in ankylosing spondylitis. Libraries for TCR beta were made by quantitative 5'-RACE with molecular barcodes. TCRdb processed the 5' RACE reads anew with MiXCR; each CDR3 protein has one entry. In the table there are 500,000 to 650,000 distinct CDR3 sequences, approximately 5.3% of which are singletons. Trimming removed 5 bases at V and 4 bases at J, with 8 bases between. The CDR3 extends over 13 amino acids. Germline loops: CDR1 SEHNR, CDR2 FQNEAQ (reference sequence). General study points: Reported data indicate significant enrichment of disease-linked clones within matched ankylosing spondylitis synovial fluid. Within ankylosing spondylitis blood, a TCR beta motif made up of fewer than ten highly homologous variants appeared to be characteristic. Certain motif variants had earlier appeared in reactive arthritis synovial fluid and blood.

This clonotype was seen ten or more times. As yet, its antigen is unknown. The clonotype was recovered from a male donor with ankylosing spondylitis. What was sequenced was blood, either unsorted or a sorted T cell fraction (not recorded which). This chain connects TRBV7-9 to TRBJ1-4; no clear D gene. Here the CDR3 DNA reads TGTGCCAGCAGCCCTCGGAGTAATGAAAAACTGTTTTTT. Protein: CASSPRSNEKLFF.